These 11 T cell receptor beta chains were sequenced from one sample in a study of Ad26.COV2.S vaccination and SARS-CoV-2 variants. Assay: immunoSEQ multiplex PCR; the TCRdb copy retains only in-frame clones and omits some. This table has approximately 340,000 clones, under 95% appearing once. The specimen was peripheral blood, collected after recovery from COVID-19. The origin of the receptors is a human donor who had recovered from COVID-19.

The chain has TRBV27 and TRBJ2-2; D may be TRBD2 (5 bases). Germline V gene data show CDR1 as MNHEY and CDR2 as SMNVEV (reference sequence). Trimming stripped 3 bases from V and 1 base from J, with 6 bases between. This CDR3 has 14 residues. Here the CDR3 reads CASSLEVNTGELFF. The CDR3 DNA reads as TGTGCCAGCAGTTTGGAGGTGAACACCGGGGAGCTGTTTTTT.

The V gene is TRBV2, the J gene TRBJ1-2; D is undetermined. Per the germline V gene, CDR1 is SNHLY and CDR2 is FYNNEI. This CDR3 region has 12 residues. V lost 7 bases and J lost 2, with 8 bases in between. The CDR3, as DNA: TGTGCCAGCACCTTCATGAACTATGGCTACACCTTC. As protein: CASTFMNYGYTF.

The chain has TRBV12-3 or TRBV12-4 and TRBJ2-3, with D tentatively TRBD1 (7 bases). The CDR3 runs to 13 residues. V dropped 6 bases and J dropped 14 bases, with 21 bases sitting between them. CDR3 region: CASSPPGGTRGYF. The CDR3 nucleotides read TGTGCCAGCAGCCCCCCAGGGGGGACCCGGGGGTATTTT.

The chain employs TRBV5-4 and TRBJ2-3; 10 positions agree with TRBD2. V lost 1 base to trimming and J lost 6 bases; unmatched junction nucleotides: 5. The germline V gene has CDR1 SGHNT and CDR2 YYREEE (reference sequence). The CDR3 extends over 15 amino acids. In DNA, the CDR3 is TGTGCCAGCAGCTTGTCTAGCGGGGGTCGTGATACGCAGTATTTT. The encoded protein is CASSLSSGGRDTQYF.

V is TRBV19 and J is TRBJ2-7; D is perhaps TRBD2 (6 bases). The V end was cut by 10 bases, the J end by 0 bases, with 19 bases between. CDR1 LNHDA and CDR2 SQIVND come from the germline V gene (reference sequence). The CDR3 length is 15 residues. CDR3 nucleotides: TGTGCCACCAGAAGGGGCGGGACGGACTCCTACGAGCAGTACTTC. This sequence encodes CATRRGGTDSYEQYF.

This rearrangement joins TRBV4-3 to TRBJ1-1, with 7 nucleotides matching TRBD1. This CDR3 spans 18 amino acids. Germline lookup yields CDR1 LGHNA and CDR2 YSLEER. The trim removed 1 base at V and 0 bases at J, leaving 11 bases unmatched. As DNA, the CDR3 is TGCGCCAGCAGCCAAGTGCGACAGGGTCCCGCGATGAACACTGAAGCTTTCTTT. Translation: CASSQVRQGPAMNTEAFF.

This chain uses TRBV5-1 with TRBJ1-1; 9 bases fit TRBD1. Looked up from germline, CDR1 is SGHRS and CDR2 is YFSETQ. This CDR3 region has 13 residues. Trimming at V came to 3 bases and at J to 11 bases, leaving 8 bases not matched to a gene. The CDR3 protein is CASSSTGGPTAFF. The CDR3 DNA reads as TGCGCCAGCAGCTCTACAGGGGGCCCAACGGCTTTCTTT.

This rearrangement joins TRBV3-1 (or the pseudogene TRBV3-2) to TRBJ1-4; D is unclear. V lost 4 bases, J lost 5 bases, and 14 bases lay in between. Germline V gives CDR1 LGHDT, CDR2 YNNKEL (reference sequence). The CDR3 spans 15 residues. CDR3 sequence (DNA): TGTGCCAGCAGCCCGCGACAATCATCGAATGAAAAACTGTTTTTT. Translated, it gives CASSPRQSSNEKLFF.

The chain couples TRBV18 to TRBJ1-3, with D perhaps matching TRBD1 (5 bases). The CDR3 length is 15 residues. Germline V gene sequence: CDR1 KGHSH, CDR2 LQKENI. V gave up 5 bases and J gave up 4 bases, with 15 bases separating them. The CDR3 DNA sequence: TGTGCCAGCTCAACAACGTCAGGGAAAGGAAACACCATATATTTT. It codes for CASSTTSGKGNTIYF.

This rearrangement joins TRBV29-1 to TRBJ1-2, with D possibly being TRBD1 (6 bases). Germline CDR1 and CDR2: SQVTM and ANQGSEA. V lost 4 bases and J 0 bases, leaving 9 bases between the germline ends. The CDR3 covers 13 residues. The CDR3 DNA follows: TGCAGCGTTGGGGGGGGGCCTAACTATGGCTACACCTTC. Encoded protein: CSVGGGPNYGYTF.

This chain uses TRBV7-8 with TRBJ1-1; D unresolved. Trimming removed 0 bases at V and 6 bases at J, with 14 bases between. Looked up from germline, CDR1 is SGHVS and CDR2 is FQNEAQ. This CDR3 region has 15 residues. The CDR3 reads CASSLAGAGLPEAFF. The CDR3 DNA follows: TGTGCCAGCAGCTTAGCGGGAGCAGGCCTCCCTGAAGCTTTCTTT.